A single sample gave rise to the 5 T cell receptor delta chains below, sequenced in a study of gamma-delta chains in newborns, infants, children. TCRdb re-called the reads through CATT. Of approximately 5,900 delta-chain clones listed, roughly 2.5% are singletons. Sequencing was done on a sample of blood. Receptors were obtained from a child who was a newborn, infant or young child, either healthy, febrile or measles-vaccinated (not recorded which).

As to this clone: This may stem from a read error, because a much larger clone lies one nucleotide away. This chain uses TRDV2 with TRDJ1; 11 bases line up with TRDD3. Germline loops: CDR1 GEAIGNYY, CDR2 EKD. This CDR3 contains 15 residues. The V and J ends lost 0 bases and 4 bases, in that order; junction bases with no gene match: 3. CDR3 sequence: CACDTLGDTDDKLIF. CDR3 bases: TGTGCCTGTGACACCCTGGGGGATACCGACGATAAACTCATCTTT.

This clone ranks as medium-sized. V gene TRDV2 combines with J gene TRDJ3, with 9 bases identical to TRDD3. This CDR3 contains 18 residues. In germline, CDR1 is GEAIGNYY, CDR2 EKD. J was trimmed by 0 bases and V by 1 base; bases with no gene match: 3. CDR3 in DNA: TGTGCCTGTGACACGTGGGGGGATACCTCCTGGGACACCCGACAGATGTTTTTC. It translates to CACDTWGDTSWDTRQMFF.

Comment on this clone: At one end the junction does not follow the germline gene, possibly because of a read error. J is TRDJ3 and V is TRDV2; 12 bases align to TRDD3. The germline V gene encodes CDR1 GEAIGNYY and CDR2 EKD. The CDR3 is made up of 22 amino acids. DNA for the CDR3: TGTGCCTGTGACTCCGTCGCTGGGGGATACGCCGGAAGCTCCTGGGACACCCGACAGCTGTTTTTC. Its translation: CACDSVAGGYAGSSWDTRQLFF.

In its sample, this clone was seen a few times. At one end, the junction sequence differs from germline, possibly due to a read error. The sample carries other DNA sequences with the same CDR3. The chain couples TRDV2 to TRDJ3, with 8 bases that match TRDD3. Germline V gene lookup returns CDR1 GEAIGNYY and CDR2 EKD. The CDR3 sequence is 18 residues long. CDR3 amino acids: CACDTAGIPPWDTRQMFF. As DNA, the CDR3 is TGTGCCTGTGACACCGCGGGGATACCCCCCTGGGACACCCGGCAGATGTTTTTC.

Notes on this clone: The same CDR3 is also encoded by other DNA sequences in this sample. The chain links TRDV2 to TRDJ3; 7 positions match TRDD3. The CDR3 is made up of 19 amino acids. Germline loops: CDR1 GEAIGNYY, CDR2 EKD. Trimming cost V 2 bases and J 0 bases; bases outside gene matches: 9. DNA for the CDR3: TGTGCCTGTGACAAACTGGGGATAATCGGCTCCTGGGACACCCGACAGATGTTTTTC. This sequence encodes CACDKLGIIGSWDTRQMFF.